The rows below give T cell receptor beta chains drawn from one sample of a study of blood T cell repertoires in COVID-19. Data came from immunoSEQ multiplex PCR; TCRdb stores just in-frame clones and leaves some out. The sample consists of over 300,000 clones, approximately 88% of them appearing once. Specimen: peripheral blood. These receptors were collected from a man between 18 and 29 years old who had recovered from COVID-19. Each CDR3 is given with its conserved first and last residue. The order of the fields is D gene, clone size, J gene, V gene, CDR3 DNA, CDR3 protein. D genes are given only for firm matches. For some rows the clone size is stated as once, few or many, or as a class when expanded; others skip it.

. | . | TRBJ1-1 | TRBV5-1 | TGCGCCAGCAGCGGGTACGAGTCGCCTAGCGCTGAAGCTTTCTTT | CASSGYESPSAEAFF
. | . | TRBJ1-2 | TRBV7-9 | TGTGCCAGCAGCTTAGGGCAGGAGGATGGCTACACCTTC | CASSLGQEDGYTF
. | once | TRBJ1-2 | TRBV30 | TGTGCCTGGAGTTACTGGGGCGCGGATGGCTACACCTTC | CAWSYWGADGYTF
TRBD1 | few | TRBJ2-3 | TRBV7-2 | TGTGCCAGCAGCTTACAGGGGGCTAGCACAGATACGCAGTATTTT | CASSLQGASTDTQYF
TRBD1 | . | TRBJ1-2 | TRBV13 | TGTGCCAGCAGCTTCCGGACAGGGGGCGATATTGGTGGCTACACCTTC | CASSFRTGGDIGGYTF
TRBD2 | . | TRBJ2-7 | TRBV3-1/TRBV3-2 | TGTGCCAGCAGCCAATTCCGGGCTAGCGGGAAAGACGAGCAGTACTTC | CASSQFRASGKDEQYF
TRBD1 | . | TRBJ2-7 | TRBV5-4 | TGTGCCAGCAGCTACCGGGACAGGAGCTCCTACGAGCAGTACTTC | CASSYRDRSSYEQYF
TRBD2 | . | TRBJ2-5 | TRBV20-1 | TGCAGTGCTAGTACGAGCGGGGGCCTCCAAGAGACCCAGTACTTC | CSASTSGGLQETQYF
TRBD1 | . | TRBJ1-1 | TRBV28 | TGTGCCAGCAGTTCGGGGGACAGGGTGAACACTGAAGCTTTCTTT | CASSSGDRVNTEAFF
. | few | TRBJ1-3 | TRBV7-9 | TGTGCCAGCAGCGGACGGGATTCTGGAAACACCATATATTTT | CASSGRDSGNTIYF
. | . | TRBJ1-6 | TRBV6-4 | TGTGCCAGCAAATTCCCTTATTCACCCCTCCACTTT | CASKFPYSPLHF
. | . | TRBJ1-1 | TRBV18 | TGTGCCAGCTCATCCAACCCACAGGGAAACACTGAAGCTTTCTTT | CASSSNPQGNTEAFF
. | . | TRBJ1-2 | TRBV6-5 | TGTGCCAGCAGTTACCTGGGGGCGTCCTATGGCTACACCTTC | CASSYLGASYGYTF
. | . | TRBJ1-5 | TRBV6-6 | TGTGCCAGCAGTTCTGTAGGGGATCAGCCCCAGCATTTT | CASSSVGDQPQHF
. | . | TRBJ2-3 | TRBV19 | TGTGCCAGTAGTATATCCGGGGCAGATACGCAGTATTTT | CASSISGADTQYF
. | . | TRBJ1-6 | TRBV6-5 | TGTGCCAGCACTCTGGGGGGGTATAATTCACCCCTCCACTTT | CASTLGGYNSPLHF
TRBD1 | . | TRBJ2-1 | TRBV7-8 | TGTGCCAGCAGCTCCGACAGGGGTCCCTACAATGAGCAGTTCTTC | CASSSDRGPYNEQFF
TRBD1 | . | TRBJ2-3 | TRBV7-2 | TGTGCCAGCAGCCGTACAGGGGTTATGCACGAAGATACGCAGTATTTT | CASSRTGVMHEDTQYF
. | . | TRBJ1-3 | TRBV4-1 | TGCGCCAGCAGGGGCCTGGGCCTCTCTGGAAACACCATATATTTT | CASRGLGLSGNTIYF
. | . | TRBJ2-7 | TRBV11-3 | TGTGCCAGCAGCCTCGGACAGTCCTACGAGCAGTACTTC | CASSLGQSYEQYF
TRBD1 | . | TRBJ1-5 | TRBV27 | TGTGCCAGCAGTTTAACGGTGGCAGGGGGCGAGCAGCCCCAGCATTTT | CASSLTVAGGEQPQHF
TRBD1 | once | TRBJ2-2 | TRBV19 | TGTGCCAGTAGTATCTCGCGGACAGGCGAGCTCTATGACACCGGGGAGCTGTTTTTT | CASSISRTGELYDTGELFF
. | . | TRBJ1-2 | TRBV18 | TGTGCCAGCTCCCCCAGAGATGGGCGCAACTATGGCTACACCTTC | CASSPRDGRNYGYTF
. | . | TRBJ1-1 | TRBV29-1 | TGCAGCGTTGCTCAACAGGGCAACACTGAAGCTTTCTTT | CSVAQQGNTEAFF
TRBD2 | . | TRBJ2-1 | TRBV9 | TGTGCCAGCAGCGGAGCGGGACCTAACCATGAGCAGTTCTTC | CASSGAGPNHEQFF
. | . | TRBJ2-7 | TRBV7-2 | TGTGCCAGCAGCTTAGAAGGCCGCAGGTCGGGGGTCTACGAGCAGTACTTC | CASSLEGRRSGVYEQYF
. | once | TRBJ2-5 | TRBV20-1 | TGCAGTGCTAGACAGGGAGAGACCCAGTACTTC | CSARQGETQYF
. | . | TRBJ2-7 | TRBV21-1 | TGTGCCAGCAGCAAAGCGCTATTGGGGACAGGTGCATTAGAGCAGTACTTC | CASSKALLGTGALEQYF
TRBD2 | . | TRBJ2-1 | TRBV3-1/TRBV3-2 | TGTGCCAGCAGCCCTAGCGGGGGGAACCGAGCCTCCACCTACAATGAGCAGTTCTTC | CASSPSGGNRASTYNEQFF
. | . | TRBJ2-5 | TRBV7-9 | TGTGCCAGCAGCTTAAGGCGAGGCCAAGAGACCCAGTACTTC | CASSLRRGQETQYF
TRBD1 | . | TRBJ1-2 | TRBV27 | TGTGCCAGCAGTTTATCGATAGGGGGCGGAGGCTACACCTTC | CASSLSIGGGGYTF
. | . | TRBJ1-1 | TRBV21-1 | TGTGCCAGCAGCAAAGCGCGGGACAGGGTCTCAGGTGAAGCTTTCTTT | CASSKARDRVSGEAFF